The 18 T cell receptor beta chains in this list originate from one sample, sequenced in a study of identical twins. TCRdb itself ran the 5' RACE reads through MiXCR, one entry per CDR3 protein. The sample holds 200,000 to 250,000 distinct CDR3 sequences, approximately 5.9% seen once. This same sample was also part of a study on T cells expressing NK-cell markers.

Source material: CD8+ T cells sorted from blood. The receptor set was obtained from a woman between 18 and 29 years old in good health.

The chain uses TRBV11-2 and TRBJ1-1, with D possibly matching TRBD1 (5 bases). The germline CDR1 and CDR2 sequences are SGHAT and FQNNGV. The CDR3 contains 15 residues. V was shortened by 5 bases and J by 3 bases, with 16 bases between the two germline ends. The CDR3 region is CASSPGRMGHTEAFF. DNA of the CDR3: TGTGCCAGCAGCCCAGGCAGAATGGGGCACACTGAAGCTTTCTTT.

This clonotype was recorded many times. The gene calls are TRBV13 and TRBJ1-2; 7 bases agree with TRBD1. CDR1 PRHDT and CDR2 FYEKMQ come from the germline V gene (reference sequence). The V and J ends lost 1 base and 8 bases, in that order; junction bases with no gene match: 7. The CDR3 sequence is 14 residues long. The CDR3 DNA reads TGTGCCAGCAGCTTAGACGGTGCAGGGGGAGGCTACACCTTC. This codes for CASSLDGAGGGYTF.

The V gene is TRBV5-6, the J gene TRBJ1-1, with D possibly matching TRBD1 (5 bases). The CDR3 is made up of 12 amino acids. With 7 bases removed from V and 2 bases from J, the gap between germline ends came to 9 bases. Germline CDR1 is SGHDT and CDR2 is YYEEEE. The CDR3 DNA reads TGTGCCAGCGGGGACGGAAACACTGAAGCTTTCTTT. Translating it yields CASGDGNTEAFF.

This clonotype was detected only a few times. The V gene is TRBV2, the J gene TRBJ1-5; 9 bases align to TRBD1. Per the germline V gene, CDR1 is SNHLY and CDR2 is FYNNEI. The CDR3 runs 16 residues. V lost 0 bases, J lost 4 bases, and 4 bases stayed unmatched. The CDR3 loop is CASSEAKTGGNQPQHF. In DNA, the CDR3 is TGTGCCAGCAGTGAAGCGAAGACAGGGGGGAATCAGCCCCAGCATTTT.

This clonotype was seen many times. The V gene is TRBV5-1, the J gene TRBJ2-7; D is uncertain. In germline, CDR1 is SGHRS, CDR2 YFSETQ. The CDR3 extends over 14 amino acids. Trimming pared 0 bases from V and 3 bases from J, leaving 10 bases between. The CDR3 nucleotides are TGCGCCAGCAGCTTGGCCGGAACAGTCTACGAGCAGTACTTC. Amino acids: CASSLAGTVYEQYF.

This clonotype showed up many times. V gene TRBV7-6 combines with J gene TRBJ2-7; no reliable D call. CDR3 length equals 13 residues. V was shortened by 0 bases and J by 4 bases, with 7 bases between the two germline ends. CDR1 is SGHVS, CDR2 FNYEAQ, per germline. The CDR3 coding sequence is TGTGCCAGCAGCTTAGCGGAGAGGTACGAGCAGTACTTC. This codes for CASSLAERYEQYF.

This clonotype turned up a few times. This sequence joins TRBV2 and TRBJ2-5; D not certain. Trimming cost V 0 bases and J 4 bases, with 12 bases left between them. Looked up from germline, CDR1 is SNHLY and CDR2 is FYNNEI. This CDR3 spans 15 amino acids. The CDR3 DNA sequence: TGTGCCAGCAGTGAAGCGCTCGGCGTGGGAGAGACCCAGTACTTC. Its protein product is CASSEALGVGETQYF.

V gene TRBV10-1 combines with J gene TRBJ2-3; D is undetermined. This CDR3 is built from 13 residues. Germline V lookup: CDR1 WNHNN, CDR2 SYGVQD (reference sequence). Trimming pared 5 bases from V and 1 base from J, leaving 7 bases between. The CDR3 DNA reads TGCGCCAGCAGTACCGAAGGCACAGATACGCAGTATTTT. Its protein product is CASSTEGTDTQYF.

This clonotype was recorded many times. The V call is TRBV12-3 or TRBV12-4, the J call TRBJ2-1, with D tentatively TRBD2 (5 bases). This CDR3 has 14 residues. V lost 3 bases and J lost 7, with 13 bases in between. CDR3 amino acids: CASSFGGPSNEQFF. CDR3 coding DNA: TGTGCCAGCAGTTTCGGCGGGCCCTCGAATGAGCAGTTCTTC.

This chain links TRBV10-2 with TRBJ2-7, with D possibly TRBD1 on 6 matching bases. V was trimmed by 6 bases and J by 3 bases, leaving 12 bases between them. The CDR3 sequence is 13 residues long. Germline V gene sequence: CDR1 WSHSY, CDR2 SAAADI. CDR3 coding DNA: TGCGCCAGCAGCGGTGGACAGTACTACGAGCAGTACTTC. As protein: CASSGGQYYEQYF.

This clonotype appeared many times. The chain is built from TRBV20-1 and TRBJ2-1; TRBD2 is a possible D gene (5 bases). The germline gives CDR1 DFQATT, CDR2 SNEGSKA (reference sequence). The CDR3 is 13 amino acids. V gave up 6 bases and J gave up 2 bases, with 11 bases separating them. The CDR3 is CSAGSGTYNEQFF. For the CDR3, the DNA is TGCAGTGCAGGGAGCGGAACCTACAATGAGCAGTTCTTC.

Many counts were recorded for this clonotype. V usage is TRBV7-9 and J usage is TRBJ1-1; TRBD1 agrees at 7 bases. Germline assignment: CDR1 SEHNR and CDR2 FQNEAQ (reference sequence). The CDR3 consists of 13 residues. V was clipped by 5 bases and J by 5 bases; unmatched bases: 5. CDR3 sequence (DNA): TGTGCCAGCAGCCCCGAACAGGGGACTGAAGCTTTCTTT. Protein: CASSPEQGTEAFF.

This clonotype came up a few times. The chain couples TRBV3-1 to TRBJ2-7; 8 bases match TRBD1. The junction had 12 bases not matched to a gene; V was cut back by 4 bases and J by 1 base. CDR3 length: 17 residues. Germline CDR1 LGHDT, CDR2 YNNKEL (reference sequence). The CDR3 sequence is CASSPLPGTGGSYEQYF. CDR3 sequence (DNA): TGTGCCAGCAGCCCCCTCCCCGGGACAGGTGGATCCTACGAGCAGTACTTC.

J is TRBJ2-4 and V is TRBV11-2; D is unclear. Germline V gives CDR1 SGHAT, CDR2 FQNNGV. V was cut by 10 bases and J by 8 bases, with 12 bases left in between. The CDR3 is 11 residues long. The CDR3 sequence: CATTGGDIQYF. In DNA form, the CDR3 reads TGTGCCACCACGGGTGGGGACATTCAGTACTTC.

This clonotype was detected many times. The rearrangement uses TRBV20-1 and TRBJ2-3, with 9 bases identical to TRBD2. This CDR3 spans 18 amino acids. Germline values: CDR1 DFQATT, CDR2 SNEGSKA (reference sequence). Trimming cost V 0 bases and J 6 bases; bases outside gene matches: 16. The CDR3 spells CSARDPTWGSGRLDTQYF. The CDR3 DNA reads TGCAGTGCTAGAGATCCCACCTGGGGTAGCGGGAGACTTGATACGCAGTATTTT.

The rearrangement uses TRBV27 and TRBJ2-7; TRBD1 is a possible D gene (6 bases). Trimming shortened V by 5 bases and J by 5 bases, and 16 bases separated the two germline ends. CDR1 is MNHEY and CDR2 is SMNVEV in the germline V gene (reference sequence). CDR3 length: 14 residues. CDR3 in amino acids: CASSPGNRANEQYF. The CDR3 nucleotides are TGTGCCAGCAGTCCAGGAAACAGGGCCAACGAGCAGTACTTC.

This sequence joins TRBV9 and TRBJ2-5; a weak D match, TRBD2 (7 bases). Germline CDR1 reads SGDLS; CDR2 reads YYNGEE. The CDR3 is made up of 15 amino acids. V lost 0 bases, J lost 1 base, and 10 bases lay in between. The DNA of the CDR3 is TGTGCCAGCAGCGTAGCTGGGGGGGCCCAAGAGACCCAGTACTTC. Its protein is CASSVAGGAQETQYF.

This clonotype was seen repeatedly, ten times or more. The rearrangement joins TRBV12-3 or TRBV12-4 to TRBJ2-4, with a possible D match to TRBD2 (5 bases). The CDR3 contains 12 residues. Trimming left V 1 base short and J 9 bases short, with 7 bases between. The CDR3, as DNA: TGTGCCAGCAGTTTAGGCCGGGGCATTCAGTACTTC. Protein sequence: CASSLGRGIQYF.